This T cell receptor (beta chain) was documented in a study of shared clonotypes between healthy human individuals. Produced via immunoSEQ multiplex PCR; TCRdb's table is partial and in-frame only. Found here are more than 2 million clones, 85% to 95% of them singletons; the top ten hold 0.13%. The TCR comes from a man in his late teens or twenties in good health. Sequencing was done on a sample of naive CD4+ T cells sorted from blood. Regarding subset: CD45RA+ positively selected.

CDR3 amino acids: CASSLGRFSSPLHF. As DNA, the CDR3 is TGTGCCAGCAGCTTAGGTCGGTTTAGTTCACCCCTCCACTTT. V usage is TRBV11-2 and J usage is TRBJ1-6, with no clear D. The CDR3 loop spans 14 amino acids. Trimming stripped 1 base from V and 9 bases from J, with 10 bases between. Germline V CDR1 and CDR2: SGHAT, FQNNGV.